This TCR beta chain comes out of a study of blood T cell repertoires in COVID-19. Study summary: Acute and convalescent COVID-19 samples came from the United States, Italy and Spain.

Under the authors' procedure: Reference gene primer amplification in the assay estimated nucleated cell counts. Generated by immunoSEQ multiplex PCR, the TCRdb table keeps only in-frame clones and is missing some. From that table come the V and J calls and clone size; the DNA was used to work out D and trimming. Among some 300,000 clones listed, roughly 90% were seen once. With 0 bases removed from V and 4 bases from J, the gap between germline ends came to 12 bases. This CDR3 comprises 15 residues. Germline V gene sequence: CDR1 GTSNPN, CDR2 SVGIG (reference sequence). This clone showed up just once.

Specimen: peripheral blood. The genes are TRBV30 and TRBJ2-2; TRBD1 is a possible D gene (5 bases). The sequence came from a woman between 35 and 50 years old with COVID-19, enrolled during active disease. The CDR3 DNA is TGTGCCTGGAGTGTAGGACAACAGTTCACCGGGGAGCTGTTTTTT. Protein: CAWSVGQQFTGELFF.